This passage covers 13 T cell receptor beta chains from one sample sequenced in a study of neoadjuvant anti-PD-1 for oral cavity cancer. The method was immunoSEQ multiplex PCR; TCRdb's version includes in-frame clones alone and lacks a portion of them. The sample comprises approximately 83,000 clones, less than 85% of which are singletons, and 3.1% rests with the top ten. The source material was PBMCs, sampled before nivolumab (anti-PD-1) treatment. The receptors were gathered from a person aged 35-79 years with oral cavity squamous cell carcinoma.

The genes are TRBV10-3 and TRBJ2-5; D tentatively fits TRBD1 or TRBD2 (5 bases each). This CDR3 comprises 11 residues. Trimming left V 10 bases short and J 2 bases short, with 8 bases between. Per the germline V gene, CDR1 is ENHRY and CDR2 is SYGVKD. Here the CDR3 reads CATGGQETQYF. CDR3 bases: TGTGCCACTGGGGGACAAGAGACCCAGTACTTC.

The chain carries TRBV9 and TRBJ2-3, with 15 bases fitting TRBD2. In germline, CDR1 is SGDLS, CDR2 YYNGEE. This CDR3 is built from 18 residues. Unmatched junction bases numbered 8, after V lost 1 base and J lost 5 bases. The CDR3 nucleotides are TGTGCCAGCAGCGTAAGAGGACTAGCGGGAGGGGGAGGAGATACGCAGTATTTT. It translates to CASSVRGLAGGGGDTQYF.

The chain employs TRBV19 and TRBJ1-1; D might be TRBD1 (5 bases). Germline lookup yields CDR1 LNHDA and CDR2 SQIVND (reference sequence). V lost 5 bases and J 1 base, leaving 11 bases between the germline ends. This CDR3 spans 14 amino acids. The chain's CDR3 is CASSFREENTEAFF. The DNA for the CDR3 is TGTGCCAGTAGTTTCAGGGAGGAGAACACTGAAGCTTTCTTT.

The chain employs TRBV5-1 and TRBJ2-5; TRBD2 matches at 8 bases. The CDR3 extends over 15 amino acids. Germline lookup yields CDR1 SGHRS and CDR2 YFSETQ. V was pared by 0 bases and J by 2 bases, with 3 bases of the junction left unmatched. The CDR3 DNA follows: TGCGCCAGCAGCTTGGGGCTAGCGGGTCAAGAGACCCAGTACTTC. Its protein product is CASSLGLAGQETQYF.

The chain is built from TRBV27 and TRBJ2-7; 9 bases line up with TRBD1. The trim removed 3 bases at V and 1 base at J, leaving 10 bases unmatched. In germline, CDR1 is MNHEY, CDR2 SMNVEV (reference sequence). The CDR3 loop spans 17 amino acids. CDR3 amino acids: CASSLHTGTGNSYEQYF. CDR3 DNA: TGTGCCAGCAGTTTGCATACCGGGACAGGGAATTCCTACGAGCAGTACTTC.

The J gene is TRBJ1-1, the V gene TRBV27; D might be TRBD1 (5 bases). The germline V gene has CDR1 MNHEY and CDR2 SMNVEV (reference sequence). Trimming removed 3 bases from V and 4 bases from J, with 21 bases in between. CDR3 length: 17 amino acids. CDR3 nucleotides: TGTGCCAGCAGTTTGGTCGGATTTGGGCCGGGGGGCACTGAAGCTTTCTTT. It is translated as CASSLVGFGPGGTEAFF.

The V gene is TRBV2, the J gene TRBJ1-2; TRBD1 matches 8 bases. This CDR3 has 14 amino acids. V was clipped by 7 bases and J by 8 bases; unmatched bases: 12. CDR1 is SNHLY and CDR2 is FYNNEI in the germline V gene. Written as DNA, the CDR3 is TGTGCCAGCAAGGGAACAGGGGGATTCGGAGGCTACACCTTC. Residues: CASKGTGGFGGYTF.

The genes are TRBV6-1 and TRBJ2-5; 7 bases match TRBD1. There are 13 residues in the CDR3. Looked up from germline, CDR1 is MNHNS and CDR2 is SASEGT. With V trimmed by 5 bases and J by 3 bases, 3 bases remained unmatched. In DNA, the CDR3 is TGTGCCAGCAGTTTGACAGGGAAAGAGACCCAGTACTTC. Translated: CASSLTGKETQYF.

This clone has only one observation. The chain recombines TRBV12-5 with TRBJ1-2; D is ambiguous. The CDR3 has 14 residues. Germline V lookup: CDR1 LGHNT, CDR2 FRNRAP. The germline V and J ends were trimmed by 5 bases and 4 bases, with 14 bases remaining between them. The CDR3 spells CASGRKGKTYGYTF. CDR3 nucleotide sequence: TGTGCTAGTGGTCGAAAGGGAAAGACCTATGGCTACACCTTC. Full variable domain (remainder filled in from reference TRBV12-5 and TRBJ1-2): DARVTQTPRHKVTEMGQEVTMRCQPILGHNTVFWYRQTMMQGLELLAYFRNRAPLDDSGMPKDRFSAEMPDATLATLKIQPSEPRDSAVYFCASGRKGKTYGYTFGSGTRLTVV.

The chain couples TRBV5-1 to TRBJ1-1; maybe TRBD1 (6 bases). Germline loops: CDR1 SGHRS, CDR2 YFSETQ. With 2 bases removed from V and 3 bases from J, the gap between germline ends came to 11 bases. The CDR3 has 14 amino acids. CDR3 in amino acids: CASSFQGIDTEAFF. CDR3 DNA sequence: TGCGCCAGCAGCTTTCAGGGGATTGACACTGAAGCTTTCTTT.

The chain combines TRBV5-4 with TRBJ2-5; D is unresolved. The germline CDR1 and CDR2 sequences are SGHNT and YYREEE (reference sequence). V dropped 5 bases and J dropped 5 bases, with 10 bases sitting between them. The CDR3 extends over 12 amino acids. The CDR3 DNA is TGTGCCAGCAGTCAAGCACCGGAGACCCAGTACTTC. It is translated as CASSQAPETQYF.

The chain carries TRBV27 and TRBJ2-7; 8 bases fit TRBD1. Germline loops: CDR1 MNHEY, CDR2 SMNVEV (reference sequence). The CDR3 runs 13 residues. Trimming cost V 6 bases and J 6 bases; bases outside gene matches: 7. CDR3 sequence: CASRPDRVGEQYF. The CDR3 bases are TGTGCCAGCAGACCGGACAGGGTAGGCGAGCAGTACTTC.

The chain couples TRBV5-5 to TRBJ2-3; maybe TRBD1 (7 bases). CDR3 length: 17 amino acids. Germline values: CDR1 SGHKS, CDR2 YYEKEE (reference sequence). Trimming removed 3 bases at V and 1 base at J, with 18 bases between. The DNA for the CDR3 is TGTGCCAGCAGCTCCTTCCGAGGGGGGACAGGCACAGATACGCAGTATTTT. This encodes CASSSFRGGTGTDTQYF.